Below are 17 T cell receptor beta chains sequenced from a single sample in a study of graft-versus-host responses after intestinal transplantation. TCRdb's copy holds only in-frame clones and misses some; the assay was immunoSEQ multiplex PCR. This sample has some 90,000 clones, with more than 90% found just once. Which antigens these TCRs recognize remains unknown. The sequences come from unstimulated CD4+ T cells sorted from spleen or lymph node cells, collected before intestinal transplant. These receptors were obtained from a human donor who received an intestinal transplant.

This chain joins TRBV6-6 and TRBJ2-4; D gene unclear. Germline CDR1 MNHNY, CDR2 SVGAGI (reference sequence). V lost 7 bases and J 7 bases, leaving 14 bases between the germline ends. This CDR3 has 13 amino acids. CDR3 residues: CASKRGDRNIQYF. The CDR3 nucleotides read TGTGCCAGCAAGCGAGGCGACCGTAACATTCAGTACTTC.

V and J are TRBV28 and TRBJ1-1; tentatively, D is TRBD1 (5 bases). V lost 10 bases to trimming and J lost 1 base, with 19 bases between them. Germline loops: CDR1 MDHEN, CDR2 SYDVKM. The CDR3 spans 15 residues. This CDR3 reads CATTGPLGTNTEAFF. CDR3 coding DNA: TGTGCCACCACCGGGCCCCTAGGGACGAACACTGAAGCTTTCTTT.

The chain has TRBV19 and TRBJ2-6, with D possibly TRBD2 on 5 matching bases. CDR1 and CDR2 from the germline V gene are LNHDA and SQIVND (reference sequence). The CDR3 spans 15 residues. V was clipped by 6 bases and J by 3 bases, with 12 bases between them. The CDR3 sequence is CASSLTGVGANVLTF. The CDR3 nucleotides are TGTGCCAGTAGCCTTACCGGGGTTGGGGCCAACGTCCTGACTTTC.

V is TRBV7-9 and J is TRBJ1-2, with 9 bases lining up with TRBD1. The CDR3 consists of 19 residues. V was clipped by 2 bases and J by 8 bases; unmatched bases: 21. Germline V gene sequence: CDR1 SEHNR, CDR2 FQNEAQ (reference sequence). Written as DNA, the CDR3 is TGTGCCAGCAGCTTACCGCTCCAGGGACAGGGCGGTCCAACGGGAGGCTACACCTTC. Protein product: CASSLPLQGQGGPTGGYTF.

This chain joins TRBV9 and TRBJ1-2, with 8 nucleotides matching TRBD1. The V and J ends lost 0 bases and 4 bases, in that order; junction bases with no gene match: 17. The CDR3 consists of 19 residues. Per the germline V gene, CDR1 is SGDLS and CDR2 is YYNGEE. DNA for the CDR3: TGTGCCAGCAGCGTAGATGGGGCCCGACAGGGGATCGGCGGCTATGGCTACACCTTC. It encodes CASSVDGARQGIGGYGYTF.

The CDR3 nucleotides are TGTGCCAGCAGCGCCTGGGGGGACGGTAATGAGCAGTTCTTC. Amino acid sequence: CASSAWGDGNEQFF. The J gene is TRBJ2-1, the V gene TRBV5-4; possible D gene TRBD2, 6 bases. The CDR3 runs to 14 residues. Germline V lookup: CDR1 SGHNT, CDR2 YYREEE (reference sequence). Trimming left V 4 bases short and J 7 bases short, with 15 bases between.

The V gene is TRBV30, the J gene TRBJ1-5; D possibly corresponds to TRBD1 (5 bases). This CDR3 comprises 14 residues. Trimming stripped 3 bases from V and 3 bases from J, with 12 bases between. CDR1 GTSNPN and CDR2 SVGIG come from the germline V gene (reference sequence). The CDR3 DNA is TGTGCCTGGAGCCAAGACAGACCCAATCAGCCCCAGCATTTT. Amino acids: CAWSQDRPNQPQHF.

V and J are TRBV9 and TRBJ1-3; D uncertain. CDR1 SGDLS and CDR2 YYNGEE come from the germline V gene. Between the trimmed V and J ends, which lost 3 bases and 0 bases, there was a span of 4 bases. The CDR3 sequence is 13 residues long. The CDR3 DNA follows: TGTGCCAGCAGCGCTCACTCTGGAAACACCATATATTTT. Its protein is CASSAHSGNTIYF. Full variable domain (missing parts from reference TRBV9 and TRBJ1-3): DSGVTQTPKHLITATGQRVTLRCSPRSGDLSVYWYQQSLDQGLQFLIQYYNGEERAKGNILERFSAQQFPDLHSELNLSSLELGDSALYFCASSAHSGNTIYFGEGSWLTVV.

The table lists this clone with a count of one. The chain combines TRBV7-8 with TRBJ2-5; 11 nucleotides align to TRBD1. Germline CDR1 reads SGHVS; CDR2 reads FQNEAQ. Losses at the gene ends were 4 bases for V and 5 bases for J; bases not matched to a gene: 6. This CDR3 contains 15 residues. CDR3 sequence reads: CASSWTGGKDETQYF. CDR3 bases: TGTGCCAGCAGCTGGACAGGGGGCAAGGATGAGACCCAGTACTTC.

This clone was recorded only once. The chain couples TRBV6-5 to TRBJ2-7; TRBD2 might be the D (6 bases). This CDR3 is built from 15 residues. The germline gives CDR1 MNHEY, CDR2 SVGAGI. The V end was cut by 2 bases, the J end by 6 bases, with 17 bases between. CDR3 in amino acids: CASSYKGGKVGEQYF. CDR3 DNA: TGTGCCAGCAGTTACAAGGGCGGGAAAGTCGGCGAGCAGTACTTC.

This clone was seen a single time. The CDR3 sequence: CASSRGRTYEQYF. For the CDR3, the DNA is TGTGCCAGCAGCCGGGGGAGAACCTACGAGCAGTACTTC. The V and J genes are TRBV6-5 and TRBJ2-7, with a tentative D call TRBD2 (6 bases). The germline V and J ends were trimmed by 6 bases and 2 bases, with 11 bases remaining between them. The CDR3 is made up of 13 amino acids. From germline, CDR1 is MNHEY and CDR2 SVGAGI.

CDR3 nucleotides: TGTGCCAGCAGTTCCTCTAGCGGGAGAGGGACCCAGTACTTC. This codes for CASSSSSGRGTQYF. This rearrangement joins TRBV6-5 to TRBJ2-5; the match to TRBD2 covers 10 bases. There are 14 residues in the CDR3. V was clipped by 4 bases and J by 7 bases; unmatched bases: 6. Germline values: CDR1 MNHEY, CDR2 SVGAGI.

The chain couples TRBV7-8 to TRBJ2-2, with 8 positions matching TRBD1. Germline CDR1 and CDR2: SGHVS and FQNEAQ. The CDR3 loop spans 15 amino acids. Germline trimming cut 4 bases from V and 3 bases from J; bases unmatched to any gene: 4. CDR3 sequence (DNA): TGTGCCAGCAGCTCGGACAGGGTTGACACCGGGGAGCTGTTTTTT. Protein sequence: CASSSDRVDTGELFF.

The V and J genes are TRBV6-6 and TRBJ1-2, with a tentative D call TRBD1 (5 bases). The CDR3 consists of 13 residues. The V gene lost 5 bases and the J gene lost 5 bases, with 12 bases spanning the gap. The germline V gene encodes CDR1 MNHNY and CDR2 SVGAGI (reference sequence). Here the CDR3 reads CASSPGTVYGYTF. The CDR3 nucleotides read TGTGCCAGCAGTCCCGGGACGGTTTATGGCTACACCTTC.

J is TRBJ2-1 and V is TRBV18; D remains unclear. Trimming took off 5 bases at V and 4 bases at J, with 12 bases between the two ends. The length of the CDR3 is 14 residues. Germline CDR1 KGHSH, CDR2 LQKENI. The CDR3 sequence: CASSNLPEYNEQFF. The DNA for the CDR3 is TGTGCCAGCTCAAATCTCCCAGAGTACAATGAGCAGTTCTTC.

The genes are TRBV6-1 and TRBJ2-3, with D possibly TRBD2 on 5 matching bases. The CDR3 is 15 amino acids. The V end was cut by 4 bases, the J end by 6 bases, with 17 bases between. Germline assignment: CDR1 MNHNS and CDR2 SASEGT. The CDR3 is CASSVFVGAYDTQYF. The CDR3 bases are TGTGCCAGCAGTGTTTTCGTGGGAGCTTATGATACGCAGTATTTT.

This rearrangement joins TRBV28 to TRBJ1-2, with D possibly being TRBD1 (6 bases). In germline, CDR1 is MDHEN, CDR2 SYDVKM. This CDR3 comprises 15 residues. The V end lost 7 bases, the J end lost 4 bases, and 19 bases lay between the germline ends. CDR3 DNA sequence: TGTGCCAGCACCGGGTCTGGATGGGGGGCCTATGGCTACACCTTC. Amino acids: CASTGSGWGAYGYTF.